The 20 T cell receptor beta chains reported below all come from one sample, sequenced in a study of regulatory T cells in long-lasting Graves disease. Time point denoted: persistent/refractory GD, antithyroid drugs over 5 years with positive TRAb. The authors made the TCR library using RNA they extracted from PBMCs. CDR3 regions were amplified by Arm-PCR using iRepertoire HTBI primers to build TCR beta libraries. TCRdb re-derived calls from the multiplex PCR reads in MiXCR, one entry per CDR3 protein. The sample comprises roughly 500,000 distinct CDR3 sequences, under 25% of which are singletons, and about an eighth rests with the top ten. This specimen consisted of peripheral blood mononuclear cells (PBMCs), obtained when the disease was refractory, from a patient treated with antithyroid drugs. All receptors come from a female donor with Graves disease.

This sequence joins TRBV13 and TRBJ1-1; D is unresolved. The CDR3 length is 16 residues. The germline V gene has CDR1 PRHDT and CDR2 FYEKMQ (reference sequence). Trimming shortened V by 4 bases and J by 1 base, and 16 bases separated the two germline ends. The CDR3 sequence: CASSSNAGRSNTEAFF. In DNA, the CDR3 is TGTGCCAGCAGCTCAAACGCGGGTCGCTCGAACACTGAAGCTTTCTTT.

This clonotype was counted at least ten times. The chain recombines TRBV28 with TRBJ1-5; 7 nucleotides agree with TRBD1. J gave up 5 bases and V 7 bases, and 5 bases lay outside the gene matches. Germline V gene data show CDR1 as MDHEN and CDR2 as SYDVKM. The CDR3 has 13 residues. Here the CDR3 reads CASIDRVDQPQHF. CDR3 in DNA: TGTGCCAGCATAGACAGGGTTGATCAGCCCCAGCATTTT. Based on the CDR3 plus reference TRBV28 and TRBJ1-5, the full variable domain is DVKVTQSSRYLVKRTGEKVFLECVQDMDHENMFWYRQDPGLGLRLIYFSYDVKMKEKGDIPEGYSVSREKKERFSLILESASTNQTSMYLCASIDRVDQPQHFGDGTRLSIL.

This clonotype was recorded at least ten times. The chain employs TRBV28 and TRBJ2-7; no clear D. V was cut by 6 bases and J by 5 bases, with 8 bases left in between. CDR3 length: 11 residues. From germline, CDR1 is MDHEN and CDR2 SYDVKM. CDR3 DNA sequence: TGTGCCAGCAGGGATTTCCACGAGCAGTACTTC. Amino acid sequence: CASRDFHEQYF.

This clonotype showed up just a few times. The gene calls are TRBV20-1 and TRBJ2-2; 7 bases agree with TRBD2. In germline, CDR1 is DFQATT, CDR2 SNEGSKA (reference sequence). The CDR3 spans 13 residues. V dropped 6 bases and J dropped 6; count of bases not matched to a gene: 7. The CDR3 loop reads CSAAMGGAGELFF. The DNA for the CDR3 is TGCAGTGCCGCAATGGGAGGGGCCGGGGAGCTGTTTTTT.

The CDR3 here is CASSSLGASTDTQYF. DNA for the CDR3: TGTGCCAGCAGCTCCTTGGGGGCTAGCACAGATACGCAGTATTTT. The chain joins TRBV11-2 to TRBJ2-3; weak D call: TRBD1 (6 bases). The length of the CDR3 is 15 residues. Germline V gene sequence: CDR1 SGHAT, CDR2 FQNNGV. Trimming stripped 4 bases from V and 0 bases from J, with 11 bases between.

This clonotype was counted between two and nine times. The V and J genes are TRBV6-5 and TRBJ1-4; D unresolved. Germline V gives CDR1 MNHEY, CDR2 SVGAGI. V was shortened by 2 bases and J by 8 bases, with 12 bases between the two germline ends. The CDR3 length is 14 residues. The DNA for the CDR3 is TGTGCCAGCAGTTACGGGATGTCGTCAGAAAAACTGTTTTTT. It encodes CASSYGMSSEKLFF.

V is TRBV6-1 and J is TRBJ2-7; 9 nucleotides match TRBD1. CDR1 is MNHNS, CDR2 SASEGT, per germline. The CDR3 sequence is 16 residues long. V gave up 7 bases and J gave up 6 bases; unmatched junction bases: 16. DNA of the CDR3: TGTGCCAGCACCCCTTTAGGCTGGGGACAGGGTTCCGAGCAGTACTTC. Translated, it gives CASTPLGWGQGSEQYF.

This clonotype showed up many times. This chain connects TRBV29-1 to TRBJ1-1; D remains ambiguous. This CDR3 has 11 residues. V lost 6 bases and J lost 1, with 6 bases in between. The germline gives CDR1 SQVTM, CDR2 ANQGSEA. CDR3 sequence reads: CSVITNTEAFF. As DNA, the CDR3 is TGCAGCGTAATCACGAACACTGAAGCTTTCTTT.

This clonotype has just a few counts. The J gene is TRBJ2-2, the V gene TRBV29-1; tentative D call: TRBD1 (6 bases). V lost 4 bases and J 5 bases, leaving 11 bases between the germline ends. The CDR3 is made up of 13 amino acids. Germline-derived CDR1 and CDR2 are SQVTM and ANQGSEA. The CDR3 coding sequence is TGCAGCGTTGGAGGGCAGGGGACCGGGGAGCTGTTTTTT. Translated, it gives CSVGGQGTGELFF.

This clonotype has a handful of counts. The genes are TRBV28 and TRBJ1-3; no reliable D call. Germline V CDR1 and CDR2: MDHEN, SYDVKM. The CDR3 is 16 residues long. V was cut by 2 bases and J by 0 bases, with 11 bases left in between. The CDR3 bases are TGTGCCAGCAGTTTACCAGGTGTCGGCTCTGGAAACACCATATATTTT. Protein: CASSLPGVGSGNTIYF.

This clonotype was seen a few times. This chain links TRBV7-3 with TRBJ2-3; 8 bases are shared with TRBD2. Germline CDR1 reads SGHTA; CDR2 reads FQGTGA. CDR3 length: 15 residues. Trimming took 4 bases from V and 6 from J; bases not matched to a gene: 9. CDR3 in amino acids: CASSSSGGAMDTQYF. CDR3 DNA: TGTGCCAGCAGCTCCTCCGGGGGGGCGATGGATACGCAGTATTTT.

This clonotype was seen many times. The chain is built from TRBV7-2 and TRBJ1-4; the D is unclear. CDR1 is SGHTA and CDR2 is FQGNSA in the germline V gene. The ends were cut back, 3 bases at V and 7 bases at J, with 6 bases in the middle. The CDR3 runs to 12 residues. CDR3 coding DNA: TGTGCCAGCAGCTTCGGGGTTGAAAAACTGTTTTTT. Protein sequence: CASSFGVEKLFF.

Many counts were recorded for this clonotype. The chain recombines TRBV11-3 with TRBJ2-7; D gene unclear. The V gene's germline CDR1 is SGHNT and CDR2 YENEEA. The germline V and J ends were trimmed by 2 bases and 5 bases, with 7 bases remaining between them. The CDR3 runs 12 residues. CDR3 region: CASSLQWNEQYF. In DNA, the CDR3 is TGTGCCAGCAGCTTACAGTGGAACGAGCAGTACTTC.

The chain carries TRBV10-3 and TRBJ1-5; no clear D gene. Per germline, CDR1 ENHRY and CDR2 SYGVKD. The CDR3 runs 15 residues. V lost 5 bases to trimming and J lost 1 base, with 12 bases between them. CDR3 nucleotides: TGTGCCATCAGTCAGGACCCGGGCAGCAATCAGCCCCAGCATTTT. Its protein product is CAISQDPGSNQPQHF.

This clonotype was observed a handful of times. V usage is TRBV19 and J usage is TRBJ1-1, with D possibly matching TRBD1 (5 bases). Germline CDR1 reads LNHDA; CDR2 reads SQIVND (reference sequence). V lost 7 bases and J lost 5, with 17 bases in between. This CDR3 has 14 amino acids. CDR3 in DNA: TGTGCCAGTACCATGACCACAGGAGGAACTGAAGCTTTCTTT. This codes for CASTMTTGGTEAFF. The whole variable domain, remainder taken from reference TRBV19 and TRBJ1-1, is DGGITQSPKYLFRKEGQNVTLSCEQNLNHDAMYWYRQDPGQGLRLIYYSQIVNDFQKGDIAEGYSVSREKKESFPLTVTSAQKNPTAFYLCASTMTTGGTEAFFGQGTRLTVV.

The chain recombines TRBV6-2 or TRBV6-3 with TRBJ1-2; D gene uncertain. Germline assignment: CDR1 MNHEY and CDR2 SVGEGT. This CDR3 region has 15 residues. Trimming shortened V by 2 bases and J by 2 bases, and 12 bases separated the two germline ends. The CDR3: CASSYHPSINYGYTF. CDR3 bases: TGTGCCAGCAGTTACCACCCGTCTATCAACTATGGCTACACCTTC.

This clonotype occurred many times. The chain's CDR3 is CASSQLTGGAETQYF. CDR3 coding DNA: TGTGCCAGCAGCCAATTAACAGGGGGCGCAGAGACCCAGTACTTC. The V gene is TRBV14, the J gene TRBJ2-5; 9 bases fit TRBD1. Germline CDR1 and CDR2: SGHDN and FVKESK. CDR3 size: 15 residues. V shed 2 bases, J shed 4 bases, and the junction held 5 bases outside the gene matches.

This chain uses TRBV4-3 with TRBJ2-5, with TRBD2 as a possible D gene (6 bases). V was pared by 1 base and J by 11 bases, with 14 bases between. This CDR3 comprises 13 residues. Germline-derived CDR1 and CDR2 are LGHNA and YSLEER. CDR3: CASSQVEGTIQYF. CDR3 coding DNA: TGCGCCAGCAGCCAAGTGGAGGGGACGATTCAGTACTTC.

A few counts support this clonotype. The chain recombines TRBV14 with TRBJ1-1, with a weak D call TRBD1 (5 bases). Trimming pared 0 bases from V and 5 bases from J, leaving 16 bases between. The CDR3 totals 16 residues. Per germline, CDR1 SGHDN and CDR2 FVKESK. The CDR3 is CASSQDLGRVKTEAFF. The CDR3, as DNA: TGTGCCAGCAGCCAAGATCTCGGCAGGGTTAAGACTGAAGCTTTCTTT. Looking up the rest from reference TRBV14 and TRBJ1-1 gives the full variable domain: EAGVTQFPSHSVIEKGQTVTLRCDPISGHDNLYWYRRVMGKEIKFLLHFVKESKQDESGMPNNRFLAERTGGTYSTLKVQPAELEDSGVYFCASSQDLGRVKTEAFFGQGTRLTVV.

The chain carries TRBV18 and TRBJ1-1, with 8 nucleotides matching TRBD1. The CDR3 spans 14 residues. The germline V gene encodes CDR1 KGHSH and CDR2 LQKENI. With 8 bases clipped from V and 1 base from J, the junction kept 6 bases outside the gene matches. The CDR3 spells CASAGQGWNTEAFF. CDR3 nucleotides: TGTGCCAGCGCTGGACAGGGCTGGAACACTGAAGCTTTCTTT.